These 11 T cell receptor beta chains came from one sample sequenced in a study of OX40 agonist ivuxolimab in advanced cancers. Profiling relied on immunoSEQ multiplex PCR, and the TCRdb table lists in-frame clones only, not all of them. This table has 85,000 to 90,000 clones, 85% to 90% appearing once. The material was CD4+ or CD8+ T cells sorted from blood, obtained in a trial of the OX40 agonist ivuxolimab. These receptors were obtained from an adult with an advanced solid tumor such as melanoma, head and neck, liver or kidney cancer.

The chain has TRBV7-9 and TRBJ2-2, with D perhaps TRBD1 (6 bases). Germline V gene lookup returns CDR1 SEHNR and CDR2 FQNEAQ (reference sequence). Trimming cost V 4 bases and J 3 bases, with 9 bases left between them. The CDR3 length is 14 residues. The CDR3 DNA reads as TGTGCCAGCAGCTGGTACAGGGACACCGGGGAGCTGTTTTTT. This sequence encodes CASSWYRDTGELFF.

V is TRBV6-5 and J is TRBJ2-6; tentative D call: TRBD2 (6 bases). Trimming shortened V by 3 bases and J by 12 bases, and 15 bases separated the two germline ends. The germline gives CDR1 MNHEY, CDR2 SVGAGI. This CDR3 is built from 14 residues. CDR3 bases: TGTGCCAGCAGTTATCCCGGGACTGAGGGCGTCCTGACTTTC. Its protein product is CASSYPGTEGVLTF.

J is TRBJ1-3 and V is TRBV9; D perhaps matches TRBD1 (5 bases). The CDR3 is 15 residues long. Trimming stripped 0 bases from V and 4 bases from J, with 11 bases between. Germline V gene data show CDR1 as SGDLS and CDR2 as YYNGEE. DNA of the CDR3: TGTGCCAGCAGCGTAGCCGCAGGGTCAGGAAACACCATATATTTT. Translation gives CASSVAAGSGNTIYF.

The chain couples TRBV29-1 to TRBJ1-2, with a tentative D call TRBD1 (6 bases). Trimming cost V 4 bases and J 4 bases, with 7 bases left between them. The germline V gene has CDR1 SQVTM and CDR2 ANQGSEA. The CDR3 covers 11 residues. CDR3 residues: CSVGGAYGYTF. The CDR3 DNA reads as TGCAGCGTTGGGGGGGCCTATGGCTACACCTTC. The entire variable domain, with the rest obtained from reference TRBV29-1 and TRBJ1-2, is as follows: SAVISQKPSRDICQRGTSLTIQCQVDSQVTMMFWYRQQPGQSLTLIATANQGSEATYESGFVIDKFPISRPNLTFSTLTVSNMSPEDSSIYLCSVGGAYGYTFGSGTRLTVV.

The chain recombines TRBV9 with TRBJ2-7, with TRBD2 as a possible D gene (5 bases). Per the germline V gene, CDR1 is SGDLS and CDR2 is YYNGEE. Trimming stripped 0 bases from V and 3 bases from J, with 13 bases between. The CDR3 totals 15 residues. CDR3 DNA sequence: TGTGCCAGCAGCGTAGGCCCTAGCTTGAACTACGAGCAGTACGTC. Protein sequence: CASSVGPSLNYEQYV.

The DNA for the CDR3 is TGTGCCAGCAGTGAATTAGGGTCAGGGCATTCACCCCTCCACTTT. As protein: CASSELGSGHSPLHF. This chain uses TRBV25-1 with TRBJ1-6; D is perhaps TRBD1 (5 bases). Trimming took 1 base from V and 8 from J, leaving 12 bases between them. The CDR3 consists of 15 residues. CDR1 is MGHDK and CDR2 is SYGVNS in the germline V gene.

This clone has a handful of counts. This sequence joins TRBV10-3 and TRBJ1-3, with D possibly matching TRBD1 (6 bases). Germline CDR1 is ENHRY and CDR2 is SYGVKD. The CDR3 contains 17 residues. Trimming took 2 bases from V and 0 from J, leaving 14 bases between them. CDR3 nucleotide sequence: TGTGCCATCAGTGAGACAGGACAGTCTTTCTCTGGAAACACCATATATTTT. As protein: CAISETGQSFSGNTIYF.

This chain connects TRBV5-8 to TRBJ1-5, with D perhaps TRBD1 (5 bases). The length of the CDR3 is 16 residues. V lost 2 bases and J 2 bases, leaving 14 bases between the germline ends. Germline V lookup: CDR1 SGHTS, CDR2 YDEGEE. Here the CDR3 DNA reads TGTGCCAGCAGCTTTTTGTTTGAAGGGGGCAATCAGCCCCAGCATTTT. Protein sequence: CASSFLFEGGNQPQHF.

This clone was seen only a few times. V is TRBV18 and J is TRBJ2-2; 12 nucleotides line up with TRBD2. Per the germline V gene, CDR1 is KGHSH and CDR2 is LQKENI. The ends lost 6 bases at V and 4 bases at J; junction bases unmatched: 3. The CDR3 covers 15 residues. The CDR3 is CASSPGLAGTGELFF. The CDR3 region has the DNA TGTGCCAGCTCGCCGGGACTAGCGGGCACCGGGGAGCTGTTTTTT.

This rearrangement joins TRBV9 to TRBJ2-6; D is uncertain. Per the germline V gene, CDR1 is SGDLS and CDR2 is YYNGEE. The length of the CDR3 is 13 residues. V was pared by 7 bases and J by 4 bases, with 9 bases between. The chain's CDR3 is CASEAAGANVLTF. CDR3 nucleotides: TGTGCCAGCGAGGCTGCCGGGGCCAACGTCCTGACTTTC.

J is TRBJ2-5 and V is TRBV7-6, with D uncertain. Trimming cost V 4 bases and J 1 base, with 1 base left between them. This CDR3 region has 11 residues. CDR1 is SGHVS and CDR2 is FNYEAQ in the germline V gene. The CDR3 loop is CASSSQETQYF. CDR3 in DNA: TGTGCCAGCAGCTCCCAAGAGACCCAGTACTTC.